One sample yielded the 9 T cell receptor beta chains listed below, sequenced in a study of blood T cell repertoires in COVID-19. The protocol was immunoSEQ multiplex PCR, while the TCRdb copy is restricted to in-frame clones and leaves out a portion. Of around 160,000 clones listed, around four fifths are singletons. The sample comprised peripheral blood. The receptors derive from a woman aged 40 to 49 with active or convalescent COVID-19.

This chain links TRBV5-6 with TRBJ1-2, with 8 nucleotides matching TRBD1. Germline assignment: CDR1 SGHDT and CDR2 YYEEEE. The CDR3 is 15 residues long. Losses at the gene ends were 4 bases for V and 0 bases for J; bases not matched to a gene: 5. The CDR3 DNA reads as TGTGCCAGCAGCAACTACAGGGGGACTAACTATGGCTACACCTTC. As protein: CASSNYRGTNYGYTF. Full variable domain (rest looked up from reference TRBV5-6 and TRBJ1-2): DAGVTQSPTHLIKTRGQQVTLRCSPKSGHDTVSWYQQALGQGPQFIFQYYEEEERQRGNFPDRFSGHQFPNYSSELNVNALLLGDSALYLCASSNYRGTNYGYTFGSGTRLTVV.

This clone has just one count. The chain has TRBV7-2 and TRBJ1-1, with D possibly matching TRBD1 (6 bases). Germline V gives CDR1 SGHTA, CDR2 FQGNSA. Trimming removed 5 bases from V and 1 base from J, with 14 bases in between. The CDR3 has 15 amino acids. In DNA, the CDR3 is TGTGCCAGCAGCCCCCGACAGGCCTGGAACACTGAAGCTTTCTTT. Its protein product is CASSPRQAWNTEAFF.

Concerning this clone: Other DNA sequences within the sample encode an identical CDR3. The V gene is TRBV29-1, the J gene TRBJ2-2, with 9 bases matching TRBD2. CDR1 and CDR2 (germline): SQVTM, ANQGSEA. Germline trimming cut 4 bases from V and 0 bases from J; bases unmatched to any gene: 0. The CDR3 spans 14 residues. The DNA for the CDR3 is TGCAGCGTTGGACTAGCGGCGAACACCGGGGAGCTGTTTTTT. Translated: CSVGLAANTGELFF.

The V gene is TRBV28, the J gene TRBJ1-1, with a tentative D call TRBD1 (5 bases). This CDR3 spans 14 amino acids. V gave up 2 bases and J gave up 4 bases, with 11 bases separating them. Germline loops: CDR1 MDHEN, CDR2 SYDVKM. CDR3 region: CASSLSRAGTEAFF. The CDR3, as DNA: TGTGCCAGCAGTTTAAGCAGGGCCGGCACTGAAGCTTTCTTT.

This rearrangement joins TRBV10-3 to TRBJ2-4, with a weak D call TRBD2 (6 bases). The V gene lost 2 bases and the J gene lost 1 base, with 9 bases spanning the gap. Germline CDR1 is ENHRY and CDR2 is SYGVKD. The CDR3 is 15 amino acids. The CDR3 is CAISEAREAKNIQYF. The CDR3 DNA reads TGTGCCATCAGTGAGGCCCGGGAGGCCAAAAACATTCAGTACTTC.

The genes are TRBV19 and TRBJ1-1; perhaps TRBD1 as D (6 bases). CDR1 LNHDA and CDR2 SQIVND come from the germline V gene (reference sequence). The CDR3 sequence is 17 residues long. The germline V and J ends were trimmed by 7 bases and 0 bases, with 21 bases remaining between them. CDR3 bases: TGTGCCAGTACCACCACCTCGGACAGTGACATGAACACTGAAGCTTTCTTT. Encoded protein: CASTTTSDSDMNTEAFF.

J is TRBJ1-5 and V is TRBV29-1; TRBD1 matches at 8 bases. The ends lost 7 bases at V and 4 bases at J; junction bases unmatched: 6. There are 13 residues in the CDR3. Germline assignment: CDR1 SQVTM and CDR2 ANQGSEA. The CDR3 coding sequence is TGCAGCGCCCAGGGACAGGATAATCAGCCCCAGCATTTT. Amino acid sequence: CSAQGQDNQPQHF.

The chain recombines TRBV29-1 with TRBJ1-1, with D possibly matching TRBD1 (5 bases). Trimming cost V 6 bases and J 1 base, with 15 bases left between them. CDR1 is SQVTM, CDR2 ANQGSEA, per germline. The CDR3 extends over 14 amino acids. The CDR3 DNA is TGCAGCGTGACAGAGCGTCGGTCGAACACTGAAGCTTTCTTT. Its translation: CSVTERRSNTEAFF.

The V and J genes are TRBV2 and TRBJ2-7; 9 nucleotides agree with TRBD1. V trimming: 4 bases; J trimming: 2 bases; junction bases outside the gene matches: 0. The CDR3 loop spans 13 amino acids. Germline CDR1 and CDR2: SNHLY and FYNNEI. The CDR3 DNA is TGTGCCAGCAGTGGGACAGGGGCCTACGAGCAGTACTTC. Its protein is CASSGTGAYEQYF.